Listed below are T cell receptor beta chains from one sample, sequenced in a study of blood T cell repertoires in COVID-19. Generated by immunoSEQ multiplex PCR, the TCRdb table keeps only in-frame clones and is missing some. The table shows hundreds of thousands of clones, with approximately 90% occurring only once. Sequenced sample: PBMCs or T cells enriched from blood (not recorded which). The source is a man aged 25-45 years who had recovered from COVID-19. The CDR3 runs from the conserved cysteine through the conserved F or W. D genes are given only for firm matches. Part of the rows lack a size; the others show once, few, many or a class for expanded clones.

D	V	size	J	DNA	CDR3
TRBD1	TRBV28	NA	TRBJ1-4	TGTGCTGGAAGGAGGACGGGGACAGGGGGCGAAAAACTGTTTTTT	CAGRRTGTGGEKLFF
TRBD2	TRBV5-1	NA	TRBJ2-7	TGCGCCAGCAGCTTGGACGGACTAGCGGGAGACTACGAGCAGTACTTC	CASSLDGLAGDYEQYF
TRBD2	TRBV7-7	NA	TRBJ2-2	TGTGCCAGCAGCTTGGCGGGGACTAGCCGGACCGGGGAGCTGTTTTTT	CASSLAGTSRTGELFF
TRBD1	TRBV28	NA	TRBJ1-5	TGTGCCAGCAGTGGGGACAGCCAAAGCTTAGACTACAGGCAGCCCCAGCATTTT	CASSGDSQSLDYRQPQHF
NA	TRBV19	once	TRBJ1-2	TGTGCCAGCAGAGAGGGCAGACCTAACTATGGCTACACCTTC	CASREGRPNYGYTF
NA	TRBV5-1	NA	TRBJ2-2	TGCGCCAGCAGCTTGGCCAGCAGGATAAACACCGGGGAGCTGTTTTTT	CASSLASRINTGELFF
NA	TRBV6-5	NA	TRBJ1-4	TGTGCCAGCTGTTTTAGATCGGACAGCTTCTGTGAAAAACTGTTTTTT	CASCFRSDSFCEKLFF
NA	TRBV5-1	NA	TRBJ1-6	TGCGCCAGTACTGCCGACAGACGGACGGAGAATTCACCCCTCCACTTT	CASTADRRTENSPLHF
NA	TRBV2	once	TRBJ2-1	TGTGCCAGCAGCGCGGACATCTACTCCTACAATGAGCAGTTCTTC	CASSADIYSYNEQFF
TRBD1	TRBV19	NA	TRBJ1-5	TGTGCCAGTAGTGAAAGGACAGGTTTAGAGAATCAGCCCCAGCATTTT	CASSERTGLENQPQHF
NA	TRBV21-1	few	TRBJ2-3	TGTGCCAGCAGCAAAGTGGTAGCGGACCACCCTCGCACAGATACGCAGTATTTT	CASSKVVADHPRTDTQYF
TRBD2	TRBV7-9	NA	TRBJ2-1	TGTGCCAGCAGCTTAATACTAGCGGGAGCGGATGAGCAGTTCTTC	CASSLILAGADEQFF
NA	TRBV27	NA	TRBJ1-1	TGTGCCAGCAGTTTAAAAGGGACACCGAACACTGAAGCTTTCTTT	CASSLKGTPNTEAFF
NA	TRBV4-2	NA	TRBJ2-1	TGTGCCAGCAGCCAAGACAGGGACAATGAGCAGTTCTTC	CASSQDRDNEQFF
TRBD1	TRBV6-5	NA	TRBJ1-1	TGTGCCAGCAGTTACCTCCGACAGGGGAACACTGAAGCTTTCTTT	CASSYLRQGNTEAFF
NA	TRBV27	NA	TRBJ1-6	TGTGCCAGCAGTTTCTGGGGGCAGATCAATAATTCACCCCTCCACTTT	CASSFWGQINNSPLHF
TRBD2	TRBV7-2	NA	TRBJ2-2	TGTGCCAGAGAAGCGGGAAGGACCGGGGAGCTGTTTTTT	CAREAGRTGELFF
NA	TRBV6-6	NA	TRBJ1-5	TGTGCCAGCTCAACCCTGGGTCAGGGGAGGGATCAGCCCCAGCATTTT	CASSTLGQGRDQPQHF
NA	TRBV20-1	NA	TRBJ2-7	TGCAGTGCCCCCAGGGCGGGGGAGCAGTACTTC	CSAPRAGEQYF
NA	TRBV4-1	NA	TRBJ1-5	TGCGCCAGCAGCCAAATCCCGTTAGCGAGCAATCAGCCCCAGCATTTT	CASSQIPLASNQPQHF
TRBD2	TRBV11-2	NA	TRBJ2-7	TGTGCCAGCAGCTCCGGCGGGAGTAAGAGAGGCTACGAGCAGTACTTC	CASSSGGSKRGYEQYF
NA	TRBV7-2	NA	TRBJ2-7	TGTGCCAGCAGCTCATACCTAGAATCCCACGAGCAGTACTTC	CASSSYLESHEQYF
NA	TRBV7-9	NA	TRBJ1-2	TGTGCCAGCAGCTTAGAGGAGGGTCCGGTGCTCTCTGGCTACACCTTC	CASSLEEGPVLSGYTF
TRBD2	TRBV29-1	NA	TRBJ2-7	TGCAGCGTTGCGGCGGGGACTAGCGGGAAAAACGAGCAGTACTTC	CSVAAGTSGKNEQYF
NA	TRBV7-9	few	TRBJ2-1	TGTGCCAGCAGTTCAGGGGTGAGCACCAATGAGCAGTTCTTC	CASSSGVSTNEQFF
TRBD1	TRBV18	NA	TRBJ2-6	TGTGCCAGCTCACCACCGGGACAGGGGGTTGCTGGGGCCAACGTCCTGACTTTC	CASSPPGQGVAGANVLTF
TRBD2	TRBV9	once	TRBJ2-1	TGTGCCAGCAGCGGGAGCCTAGCGGGAGACTACAATGAGCAGTTCTTC	CASSGSLAGDYNEQFF
TRBD1	TRBV7-2	NA	TRBJ1-3	TGTGCCAGCAGCTTTTCACAGGGGGCCAGAAACACCATATATTTT	CASSFSQGARNTIYF
TRBD1	TRBV18	few	TRBJ2-1	TGTGCCAGCTCGGACAGGAGCTCCTACAATGAGCAGTTCTTC	CASSDRSSYNEQFF
TRBD1	TRBV6-5	NA	TRBJ1-1	TGTGCCAGCAGTTTAAACAGGGGCACTGAAGCTTTCTTT	CASSLNRGTEAFF
TRBD2	TRBV28	NA	TRBJ2-7	TGTGCCAGCACGCGTACCGGGGGGGGCGAGCAGTACTTC	CASTRTGGGEQYF
TRBD1	TRBV5-4	NA	TRBJ1-6	TGTGCCAGCAGTCTGGACAGGGCTGATTCACCCCTCCACTTT	CASSLDRADSPLHF
NA	TRBV5-1	NA	TRBJ2-7	TGCGCCAGCAGCTTGGTCGGGAGTACCTACGAGCAGTACTTC	CASSLVGSTYEQYF
TRBD1	TRBV5-4	NA	TRBJ1-6	TGTGCCAGCAGCTCGGAGGACAGGGGGCATTCACCCCTCCACTTT	CASSSEDRGHSPLHF
TRBD1	TRBV11-2	NA	TRBJ1-2	TGTGCCAGCAGCAACACAAGGACAGGGGACGGCTACACCTTC	CASSNTRTGDGYTF
NA	TRBV4-1	NA	TRBJ1-5	TGCGCCAGCAGCCAAGGAAGTCCTTCTACCAATCAGCCCCAGCATTTT	CASSQGSPSTNQPQHF
TRBD1	TRBV19	NA	TRBJ1-4	TGTGCCAGTGGGACAGGCGATGAAAAACTGTTTTTT	CASGTGDEKLFF
TRBD2	TRBV9	NA	TRBJ2-3	TGTGCCAGCAGCTACATAGCGGGAGGGCTTTTAGATACGCAGTATTTT	CASSYIAGGLLDTQYF
NA	TRBV10-3	NA	TRBJ2-2	TGTGCCATCAGTGAGCAAGGACAGTACACCGGGGAGCTGTTTTTT	CAISEQGQYTGELFF
NA	TRBV24-1	NA	TRBJ2-1	TGTGCCACCAGTGCTACGGGCTCCTACAATGAGCAGTTCTTC	CATSATGSYNEQFF
NA	TRBV28	NA	TRBJ2-7	TGTGCCAGCTACTCGACAGGGGAGGGGGCCTACGAGCAGTACTTC	CASYSTGEGAYEQYF
NA	TRBV10-3	NA	TRBJ1-5	TGTGCCATCAGTGAATCAGGGTTGAGCAATCAGCCCCAGCATTTT	CAISESGLSNQPQHF
NA	TRBV6-5	NA	TRBJ2-5	TGTGCCAGCAGTTACCACCAGACACGGGAGACCCAGTACTTC	CASSYHQTRETQYF
TRBD1	TRBV5-1	NA	TRBJ1-4	TGCGCCAGCAGCTTGGCGGGACAGTCTAATGAAAAACTGTTTTTT	CASSLAGQSNEKLFF
NA	TRBV19	NA	TRBJ1-5	TGTGCCAGTAGTATCGGCGGAGGTCGTCAGCCCCAGCATTTT	CASSIGGGRQPQHF
NA	TRBV27	NA	TRBJ1-5	TGTGCCAGCAGTTTATTCGGGAGAGGACGGCCCCAGCATTTT	CASSLFGRGRPQHF
NA	TRBV5-8	NA	TRBJ2-1	TGTGCCAGCAGCTTGAACGGGGTCTCCTACAATGAGCAGTTCTTC	CASSLNGVSYNEQFF
TRBD2	TRBV10-3	NA	TRBJ2-3	TGTGCCATCAGTGAGTCGGCGGGAGGTGGCACAGATACGCAGTATTTT	CAISESAGGGTDTQYF